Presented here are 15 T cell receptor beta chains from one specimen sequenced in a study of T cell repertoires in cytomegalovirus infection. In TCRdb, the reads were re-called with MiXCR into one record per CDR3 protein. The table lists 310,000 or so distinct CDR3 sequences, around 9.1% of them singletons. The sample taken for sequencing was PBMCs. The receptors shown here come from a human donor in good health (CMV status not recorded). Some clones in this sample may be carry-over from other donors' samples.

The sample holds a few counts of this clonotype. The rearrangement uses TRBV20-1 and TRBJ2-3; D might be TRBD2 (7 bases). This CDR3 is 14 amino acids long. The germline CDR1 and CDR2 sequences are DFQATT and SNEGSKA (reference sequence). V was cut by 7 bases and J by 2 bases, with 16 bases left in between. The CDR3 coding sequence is TGCAGTGGAGGGGGGGGCGCTTACACAGATACGCAGTATTTT. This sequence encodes CSGGGGAYTDTQYF.

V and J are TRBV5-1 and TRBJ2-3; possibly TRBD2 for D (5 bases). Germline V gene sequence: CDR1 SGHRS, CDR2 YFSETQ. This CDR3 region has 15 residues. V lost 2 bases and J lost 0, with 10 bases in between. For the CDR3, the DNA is TGCGCCAGCAGCTTAACTACGGGGAGCACAGATACGCAGTATTTT. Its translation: CASSLTTGSTDTQYF.

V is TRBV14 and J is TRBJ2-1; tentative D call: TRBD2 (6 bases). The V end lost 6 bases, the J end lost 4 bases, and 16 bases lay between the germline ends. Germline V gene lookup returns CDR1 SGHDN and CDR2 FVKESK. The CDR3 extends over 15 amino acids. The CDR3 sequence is CASSRGTQGYNEQFF. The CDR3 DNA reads TGTGCCAGCAGTCGCGGGACCCAAGGATACAATGAGCAGTTCTTC. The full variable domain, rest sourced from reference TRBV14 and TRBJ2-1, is EAGVTQFPSHSVIEKGQTVTLRCDPISGHDNLYWYRRVMGKEIKFLLHFVKESKQDESGMPNNRFLAERTGGTYSTLKVQPAELEDSGVYFCASSRGTQGYNEQFFGPGTRLTVL.

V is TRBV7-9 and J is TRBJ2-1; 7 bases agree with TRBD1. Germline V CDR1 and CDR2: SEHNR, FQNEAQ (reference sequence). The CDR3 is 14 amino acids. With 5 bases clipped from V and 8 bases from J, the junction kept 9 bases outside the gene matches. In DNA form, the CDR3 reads TGTGCCAGCAGCCTGACAGGGCTTGGGGATGAGCAGTTCTTC. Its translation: CASSLTGLGDEQFF.

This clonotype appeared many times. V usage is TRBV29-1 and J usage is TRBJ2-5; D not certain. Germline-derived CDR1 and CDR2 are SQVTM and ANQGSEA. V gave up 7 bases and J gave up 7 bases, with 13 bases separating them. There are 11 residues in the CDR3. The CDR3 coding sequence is TGCAGCGCCGAGATTGAAGGGACCCAGTACTTC. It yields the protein CSAEIEGTQYF.

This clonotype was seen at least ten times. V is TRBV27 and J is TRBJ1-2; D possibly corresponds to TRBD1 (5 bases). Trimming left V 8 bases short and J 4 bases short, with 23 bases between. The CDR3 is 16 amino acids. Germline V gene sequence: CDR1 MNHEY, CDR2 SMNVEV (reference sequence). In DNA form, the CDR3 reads TGTGCCAGCTACTCCGGGACGCCGCTCCTCGTCTATGGCTACACCTTC. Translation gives CASYSGTPLLVYGYTF.

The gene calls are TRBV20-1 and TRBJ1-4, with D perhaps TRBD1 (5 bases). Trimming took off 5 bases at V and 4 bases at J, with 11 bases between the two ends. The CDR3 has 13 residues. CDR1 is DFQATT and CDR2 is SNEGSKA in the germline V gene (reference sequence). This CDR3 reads CSAPRQNNEKLFF. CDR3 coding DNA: TGCAGTGCTCCTCGACAGAATAATGAAAAACTGTTTTTT.

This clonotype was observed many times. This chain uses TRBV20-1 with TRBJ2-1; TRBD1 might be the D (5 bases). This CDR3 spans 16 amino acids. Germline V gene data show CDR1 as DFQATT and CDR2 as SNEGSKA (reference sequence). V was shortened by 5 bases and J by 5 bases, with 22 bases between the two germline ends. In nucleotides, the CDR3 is TGCAGTGCTCTCTCCTTCTTAAGGGGCCCAGACAATGAGCAGTTCTTC. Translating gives CSALSFLRGPDNEQFF.

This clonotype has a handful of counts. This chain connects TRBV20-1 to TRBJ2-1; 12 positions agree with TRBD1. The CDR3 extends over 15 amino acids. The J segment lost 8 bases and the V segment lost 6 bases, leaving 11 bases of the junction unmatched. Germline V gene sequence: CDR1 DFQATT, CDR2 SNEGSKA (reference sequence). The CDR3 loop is CSAKSGTGGKDEQFF. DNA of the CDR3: TGCAGTGCGAAATCCGGGACAGGGGGCAAGGATGAGCAGTTCTTC.

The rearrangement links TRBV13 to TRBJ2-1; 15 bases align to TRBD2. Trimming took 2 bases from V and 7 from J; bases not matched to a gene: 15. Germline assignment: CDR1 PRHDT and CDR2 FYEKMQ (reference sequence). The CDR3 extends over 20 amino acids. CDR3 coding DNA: TGTGCCAGCAGCTTAAGAGCCTACCCCGGGACTAGCGGGGGGCAAAATGAGCAGTTCTTC. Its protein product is CASSLRAYPGTSGGQNEQFF.

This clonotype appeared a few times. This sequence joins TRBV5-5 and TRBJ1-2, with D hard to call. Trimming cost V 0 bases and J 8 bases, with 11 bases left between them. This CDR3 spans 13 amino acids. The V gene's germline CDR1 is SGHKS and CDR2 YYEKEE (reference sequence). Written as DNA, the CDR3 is TGTGCCAGCAGCTTGGACATTAATAGAGGCTACACCTTC. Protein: CASSLDINRGYTF.

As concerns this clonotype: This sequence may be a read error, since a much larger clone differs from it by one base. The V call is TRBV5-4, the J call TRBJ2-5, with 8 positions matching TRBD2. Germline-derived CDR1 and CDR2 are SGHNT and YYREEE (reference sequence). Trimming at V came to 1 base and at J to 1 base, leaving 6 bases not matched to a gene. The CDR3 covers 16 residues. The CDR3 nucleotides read TGTGCCAGCAGCTTGAGGACTAGCAGGTTCCAAGAGACCCAGTACTTC. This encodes CASSLRTSRFQETQYF. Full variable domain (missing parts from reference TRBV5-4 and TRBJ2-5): ETGVTQSPTHLIKTRGQQVTLRCSSQSGHNTVSWYQQALGQGPQFIFQYYREEENGRGNFPPRFSGLQFPNYSSELNVNALELDDSALYLCASSLRTSRFQETQYFGPGTRLLVL.

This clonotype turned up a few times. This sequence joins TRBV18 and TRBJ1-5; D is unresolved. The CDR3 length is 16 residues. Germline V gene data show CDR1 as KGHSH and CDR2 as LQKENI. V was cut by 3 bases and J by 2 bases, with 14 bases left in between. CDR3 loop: CASSPQEGWGNQPQHF. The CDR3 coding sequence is TGTGCCAGCTCACCTCAGGAAGGATGGGGCAATCAGCCCCAGCATTTT.

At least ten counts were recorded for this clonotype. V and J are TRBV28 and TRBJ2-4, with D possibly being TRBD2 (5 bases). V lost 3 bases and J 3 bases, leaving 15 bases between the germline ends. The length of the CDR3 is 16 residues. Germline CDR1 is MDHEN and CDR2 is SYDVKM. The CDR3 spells CASSLLSLRDKNIQYF. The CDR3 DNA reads TGTGCCAGCAGTTTGCTCTCGTTACGGGACAAAAACATTCAGTACTTC.

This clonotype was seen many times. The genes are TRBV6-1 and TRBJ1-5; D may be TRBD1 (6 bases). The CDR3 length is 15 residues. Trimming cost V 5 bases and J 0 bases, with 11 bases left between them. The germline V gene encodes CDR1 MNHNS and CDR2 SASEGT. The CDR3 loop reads CASSSDRLSNQPQHF. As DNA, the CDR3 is TGTGCCAGCAGTTCGGACAGACTTAGCAATCAGCCCCAGCATTTT.